The present T cell receptor (beta chain) was sequenced within a study of blood T cells in healthy people across ages. PCR was performed a second time for about 7 to 12 cycles using a sample-barcoded 5' primer and a J-beta primer mix. MiXCR, run by TCRdb on the 5' RACE reads, gives a single entry per CDR3 protein. The table shows about 720,000 distinct CDR3 sequences, with about 24% occurring only once. The length of the CDR3 is 12 residues. Germline V gene lookup returns CDR1 GTSNPN and CDR2 SVGIG (reference sequence). Researchers report isolating at least 7 million PBMCs per sample. This clonotype was counted only a few times. The junction departs from the called germline gene at one end, perhaps through a read error.

The specimen was blood. This TCR came from a man between 65 and 79 years old in good health. This chain connects TRBV30 to TRBJ2-5; TRBD1 aligns across 9 bases. In nucleotides, the CDR3 is TGTGCCCGGGGGACAGGGTCCCATGAGCAGCTCTTC. Amino acid sequence: CARGTGSHEQLF.